Here is one T cell receptor beta chain with its context. The source of the sample is a study of blood T cell repertoires in COVID-19. Turning to the study itself: The United States, Italy and Spain supplied acute and convalescent COVID-19 samples. T cells, B-cell-depleted T cells, or PBMCs provided the cDNA or gDNA that served as material.

Per the germline V gene, CDR1 is SGHTA and CDR2 is FQGNSA. The CDR3 length is 14 residues. V gave up 7 bases and J gave up 0 bases, with 12 bases separating them. Original processing methods: Cell counts per sample came from amplifying reference gene primers. Assay: immunoSEQ multiplex PCR; the TCRdb copy retains only in-frame clones and omits some. V and J calls and clone size follow that table, whereas D and trimming were derived from the DNA. The sample carries approximately 240,000 clones, about 83% recorded once. The specimen was peripheral blood. The receptor was isolated from a human donor in a cohort sampled during active COVID-19. This sequence joins TRBV7-2 and TRBJ1-1; D call uncertain. CDR3 amino acids: CASTPLAMNTEAFF. CDR3 nucleotides: TGTGCCAGCACCCCACTTGCGATGAACACTGAAGCTTTCTTT.